The 16 T cell receptor beta chains below were found in one sample sequenced in a study of STAT5B mutations in CD4+ large granular lymphocyte leukemia. Using immunoSEQ multiplex PCR, the repertoire was profiled, and TCRdb retains in-frame clones only, with some absent. The data show tens of thousands of clones, with approximately 70% seen just once and 1.5% to 2% held by the top ten. The sequencing input was CD4+ T cells from blood buffy coats. The receptors were gathered from a human donor in good health.

Comment on this clone: The junction departs from the called germline gene at one end, perhaps through a read error. This rearrangement joins TRBV2 to TRBJ2-5; D gene uncertain. The germline CDR1 and CDR2 sequences are SNHLY and FYNNEI. The CDR3 spans 12 residues. The CDR3, as DNA: TGTGCCAGCAGGGAAGGAGCAGAGACCCAGTACTTC. It codes for CASREGAETQYF.

This clone is medium-sized (0.01 to 0.1%). The rearrangement uses TRBV18 and TRBJ2-5; D may be TRBD2 (6 bases). The CDR3 runs to 15 residues. Germline V gene data show CDR1 as KGHSH and CDR2 as LQKENI. V lost 1 base and J 3 bases, leaving 12 bases between the germline ends. The CDR3 is CASSPLPGTEETQYF. The CDR3 bases are TGTGCCAGCTCACCACTTCCCGGGACTGAAGAGACCCAGTACTTC.

The rearrangement joins TRBV5-6 to TRBJ1-5, with a possible D match to TRBD1 (5 bases). V shed 0 bases and J shed 0 bases, with 16 bases lying between them. In germline, CDR1 is SGHDT, CDR2 YYEEEE. CDR3 length: 18 residues. The CDR3: CASSLGGGTEYSNQPQHF. The CDR3 coding sequence is TGTGCCAGCAGCTTGGGGGGGGGTACTGAATATAGCAATCAGCCCCAGCATTTT.

This rearrangement joins TRBV7-9 to TRBJ2-2; D call uncertain. The CDR3 consists of 14 residues. Germline V gene data show CDR1 as SEHNR and CDR2 as FQNEAQ (reference sequence). V was clipped by 3 bases and J by 3 bases, with 8 bases between them. CDR3 sequence: CASSLDWDTGELFF. The CDR3 nucleotides are TGTGCCAGCAGCTTGGATTGGGACACCGGGGAGCTGTTTTTT.

The rearrangement uses TRBV6-1 and TRBJ1-1; D gene unclear. The V gene's germline CDR1 is MNHNS and CDR2 SASEGT. The length of the CDR3 is 15 residues. The V end lost 6 bases, the J end lost 2 bases, and 16 bases lay between the germline ends. The CDR3: CASRASIRINTEAFF. In DNA, the CDR3 is TGTGCCAGCAGGGCGTCGATCAGAATCAACACTGAAGCTTTCTTT.

V usage is TRBV12-5 and J usage is TRBJ2-5; D could derive from TRBD1 or TRBD2 (5 bases each). The V end lost 5 bases, the J end lost 1 base, and 17 bases lay between the germline ends. The germline gives CDR1 LGHNT, CDR2 FRNRAP. CDR3 length equals 16 residues. CDR3 bases: TGTGCTAGTGGTCACCCGGACCGGGGCGTCCAAGAGACCCAGTACTTC. Translation: CASGHPDRGVQETQYF.

V usage is TRBV6-1 and J usage is TRBJ2-3; perhaps TRBD2 as D (6 bases). Trimming stripped 1 base from V and 0 bases from J, with 11 bases between. Germline CDR1 is MNHNS and CDR2 is SASEGT. This CDR3 contains 16 residues. CDR3 sequence (DNA): TGTGCCAGCAGTGAAGTAGGTAGCGGTAGCACAGATACGCAGTATTTT. Protein product: CASSEVGSGSTDTQYF.

V and J are TRBV4-2 and TRBJ1-3; the match to TRBD1 covers 8 bases. Germline lookup yields CDR1 LGHNA and CDR2 YNFKEQ. The J segment lost 7 bases and the V segment lost 1 base, leaving 6 bases of the junction unmatched. The CDR3 length is 15 residues. The CDR3 DNA follows: TGTGCCAGCAGCCAAGCAAGGCAGGGGGCGAACACCATATATTTT. It translates to CASSQARQGANTIYF.

The chain employs TRBV9 and TRBJ2-1; TRBD2 is a possible D gene (6 bases). Germline V gene lookup returns CDR1 SGDLS and CDR2 YYNGEE. Trimming removed 3 bases at V and 6 bases at J, with 10 bases between. This CDR3 has 13 amino acids. DNA for the CDR3: TGTGCCAGCAGCGGAGCGGGCCCCAATGAGCAGTTCTTC. As protein: CASSGAGPNEQFF.

This clone was observed a single time. The CDR3 DNA follows: TGTGCCAGCAGCCCGACCTCGGTGGTTGGCTACACCTTC. Its protein product is CASSPTSVVGYTF. The J gene is TRBJ1-2, the V gene TRBV7-2; D is unclear. Trimming pared 5 bases from V and 7 bases from J, leaving 14 bases between. Germline V gives CDR1 SGHTA, CDR2 FQGNSA. This CDR3 has 13 residues.

In this sample, this clone turned up a few times. The CDR3 DNA follows: TGTGCTAGTGGTTTGTTCCGGGGCTACGAGCAGTACTTC. As protein: CASGLFRGYEQYF. The rearrangement joins TRBV12-5 to TRBJ2-7, with a weak D call TRBD2 (5 bases). This CDR3 has 13 residues. Per germline, CDR1 LGHNT and CDR2 FRNRAP. V lost 2 bases to trimming and J lost 3 bases, with 8 bases between them.

The V and J genes are TRBV15 and TRBJ2-5, with D possibly matching TRBD2 (5 bases). CDR3 length: 13 residues. The germline CDR1 and CDR2 sequences are LNHNV and YYDKDF (reference sequence). Trimming cost V 0 bases and J 5 bases, with 7 bases left between them. In DNA form, the CDR3 reads TGTGCCACCAGCAGAGATCCGGGGGAGACCCAGTACTTC. This sequence encodes CATSRDPGETQYF.

The rearrangement joins TRBV14 to TRBJ1-2; D gene uncertain. Trimming removed 2 bases from V and 4 bases from J, with 11 bases in between. Germline lookup yields CDR1 SGHDN and CDR2 FVKESK. The CDR3 runs to 14 residues. CDR3 region: CASSQIRSPYGYTF. The CDR3 nucleotides are TGTGCCAGCAGCCAAATCCGCAGCCCCTATGGCTACACCTTC.

The chain combines TRBV11-2 with TRBJ2-5; 12 bases are a match to TRBD2. Germline CDR1 is SGHAT and CDR2 is FQNNGV. Trimming took 2 bases from V and 5 from J; bases not matched to a gene: 6. The CDR3 length is 16 residues. CDR3 bases: TGTGCCAGCAGCTTACTCTCTAGCGGGGGGGTGGAGACCCAGTACTTC. Translation: CASSLLSSGGVETQYF. The full variable domain, rest sourced from reference TRBV11-2 and TRBJ2-5, is EAGVAQSPRYKIIEKRQSVAFWCNPISGHATLYWYQQILGQGPKLLIQFQNNGVVDDSQLPKDRFSAERLKGVDSTLKIQPAKLEDSAVYLCASSLLSSGGVETQYFGPGTRLLVL.

This rearrangement joins TRBV9 to TRBJ1-5, with a tentative D call TRBD1 (5 bases). The CDR3 contains 14 residues. V was clipped by 1 base and J by 8 bases, with 13 bases between them. CDR1 is SGDLS and CDR2 is YYNGEE in the germline V gene. DNA of the CDR3: TGTGCCAGCAGCGTAACGGGGGGGTTCGAGCCCCAGCATTTT. Protein: CASSVTGGFEPQHF.

The rearrangement links TRBV27 to TRBJ2-7; D might be TRBD1 or TRBD2, each matching 6 bases. The V end was cut by 3 bases, the J end by 7 bases, with 16 bases between. CDR1 MNHEY and CDR2 SMNVEV come from the germline V gene (reference sequence). The CDR3 contains 14 residues. CDR3 in DNA: TGTGCCAGCAGTTTCGGGGGCTCCTGGTCGGAGCAGTACTTC. Residues: CASSFGGSWSEQYF.